Listed below are T cell receptor beta chains from one sample, sequenced in a study of identical twins. TCRdb re-analysed the 5' RACE reads in MiXCR, keeping a single row per CDR3 protein. The sample includes 200,000 or so distinct CDR3 sequences, about 7.5% of them seen just once. This same sample was also part of a study on yellow fever vaccine responses in identical twins.

Specimen: memory (CD45RO+) T cells sorted from blood. These receptors all come from a woman aged 18-30 years in good health. Each CDR3 is given with its conserved first and last residue. The D gene is left open where the match is weak. Clone sizes are given selectively: once, few, many, or a class where the clone is expanded.

>TRBV7-2|TRBJ2-2|few|-
CASGRWGTEYTGELFF
TGTGCCAGCGGCCGGTGGGGGACGGAGTACACCGGGGAGCTGTTTTTT
>TRBV28|TRBJ2-7|-|-
CASSRGIAVRYEQYF
TGTGCCAGCAGTCGGGGGATAGCAGTTCGCTACGAGCAGTACTTC
>TRBV19|TRBJ1-5|few|TRBD1
CASSTTGGKQPQHF
TGTGCCAGTAGTACGACAGGGGGGAAGCAGCCCCAGCATTTT
>TRBV4-2|TRBJ1-4|-|-
CASSPRAQNEKLFF
TGTGCCAGCAGCCCGCGGGCGCAGAATGAAAAACTGTTTTTT
>TRBV12-3/TRBV12-4|TRBJ2-7|many|TRBD2
CASRPASGRSYEQYF
TGTGCCAGCAGACCCGCTAGCGGGAGATCCTACGAGCAGTACTTC
>TRBV15|TRBJ2-2|once|TRBD2
CATSRGPTSDTGELFF
TGTGCCACCAGCAGAGGCCCTACTAGCGACACCGGGGAGCTGTTTTTT
>TRBV2|TRBJ2-2|-|-
CASMVADFTGELFF
TGTGCCAGCATGGTAGCCGACTTCACCGGGGAGCTGTTTTTT
>TRBV6-2/TRBV6-3|TRBJ1-5|many|-
CASGSPGAPAAQHF
TGTGCCAGCGGGTCCCCGGGGGCACCCGCAGCCCAGCATTTT
>TRBV7-2|TRBJ2-3|many|-
CASSLGSSSTDTQYF
TGTGCCAGCAGCTTAGGTTCTTCTAGCACAGATACGCAGTATTTT
>TRBV7-9|TRBJ1-5|few|-
CASTLDGSNQPQHF
TGTGCCAGCACCCTAGACGGCAGCAATCAGCCCCAGCATTTT
>TRBV5-5|TRBJ2-5|few|TRBD1
CASSPRTGRETQYF
TGTGCCAGCAGCCCAAGGACAGGGAGAGAGACCCAGTACTTC
>TRBV7-2|TRBJ1-6|many|TRBD1
CASSPHGQGASRSPLHF
TGTGCCAGCAGCCCTCACGGACAGGGGGCCTCTAGGTCACCCCTCCACTTT
>TRBV6-2/TRBV6-3|TRBJ2-1|few|-
CASSYIDRKQFF
TGTGCCAGCAGTTATATAGACCGGAAGCAGTTCTTC
>TRBV28|TRBJ1-1|-|TRBD1
CASRIQTGWEAFF
TGTGCCAGCAGAATACAGACAGGGTGGGAAGCTTTCTTT
>TRBV3-1|TRBJ2-1|-|TRBD2
CASSQAGTSLDEQFF
TGTGCCAGCAGCCAAGCCGGGACTAGTTTGGATGAGCAGTTCTTC
>TRBV14|TRBJ2-3|many|-
CASSQVWGEASDTQYF
TGTGCCAGCAGCCAAGTCTGGGGGGAGGCCTCAGATACGCAGTATTTT
>TRBV3-1|TRBJ2-7|-|-
CASSPDPGAYEQYF
TGTGCCAGCAGCCCGGACCCCGGGGCCTACGAGCAGTACTTC
>TRBV3-1|TRBJ2-7|many|-
CASSQGGTTLKGLSYEQYF
TGTGCCAGCAGCCAAGGGGGGACAACCCTAAAGGGCCTCTCCTACGAGCAGTACTTC
>TRBV12-3/TRBV12-4|TRBJ1-5|-|-
CASSLARQPQHF
TGTGCCAGCAGTTTAGCGCGTCAGCCCCAGCATTTT
>TRBV6-2/TRBV6-3|TRBJ1-1|few|-
CASSYSIPTEAFF
TGTGCCAGCAGTTACTCGATTCCCACTGAAGCTTTCTTT
>TRBV7-7|TRBJ2-2|many|TRBD2
CASSPRTSGGINTGELFF
TGTGCTAGCAGCCCAAGGACTAGCGGGGGAATAAACACCGGGGAGCTGTTTTTT
>TRBV12-3/TRBV12-4|TRBJ2-7|many|-
CASSLLRGNYEQYF
TGTGCCAGCAGTTTATTGCGGGGAAACTACGAGCAGTACTTC
>TRBV6-4|TRBJ2-3|-|TRBD2
CASSEFGGRGTDTQYF
TGTGCCAGCAGTGAATTTGGCGGGAGAGGCACAGATACGCAGTATTTT
>TRBV5-1|TRBJ2-1|-|-
CASSLDSSYNEQFF
TGCGCCAGCAGCTTGGATTCCTCCTACAATGAGCAGTTCTTC
>TRBV14|TRBJ2-6|-|-
CASSQFGGSGANVLTF
TGTGCCAGCAGCCAATTTGGGGGCTCTGGGGCCAACGTCCTGACTTTC
>TRBV12-3/TRBV12-4|TRBJ2-3|many|-
CASSLGSRITDTQYF
TGTGCCAGCAGTTTAGGATCGCGGATCACAGATACGCAGTATTTT
>TRBV28|TRBJ1-1|many|-
CASSLNDLLMNTEAFF
TGTGCCAGCAGTCTTAATGACCTACTTATGAACACTGAAGCTTTCTTT
>TRBV6-2/TRBV6-3|TRBJ2-1|-|-
CASSNSNNEQFF
TGTGCCAGCAGTAATTCGAACAATGAGCAGTTCTTC